Listed below are T cell receptor beta chains from one sample, sequenced in a study of shared clonotypes between healthy human individuals. The data were produced by immunoSEQ multiplex PCR, yet TCRdb's version contains in-frame clones alone and is incomplete. The sample shows 2,100,000 or so clones, under 97% of them seen only once. Sequences were obtained from naive CD4+ T cells sorted from blood. The receptors here all came from a man aged 18 to 30 in good health. Each CDR3 is given with its conserved first and last residue. D genes are given only for firm matches. Clone size appears in some rows only: once, few, many, or a class for an expanded clone.

TRBJ1-6 NA 16 TRBD1 TRBV5-1 CASSSTSDRGKSPLHF TGCGCCAGCAGCTCAACCTCTGACAGGGGGAAATCACCCCTCCACTTT
TRBJ2-5 NA 13 NA TRBV6-5 CASHRQSQETQYF TGTGCCAGCCATCGACAGAGTCAAGAGACCCAGTACTTC
TRBJ1-5 NA 14 NA TRBV11-2 CASSLDGVTQPQHF TGTGCCAGCAGCTTAGACGGGGTCACGCAGCCCCAGCATTTT
TRBJ1-2 NA 15 NA TRBV19 CASSIGGARPYGYTF TGTGCCAGTAGTATAGGGGGGGCGCGGCCCTATGGCTACACCTTC
TRBJ1-2 few 13 NA TRBV5-1 CASSTEGNYGYTF TGCGCCAGCTCCACGGAGGGAAACTATGGCTACACCTTC
TRBJ1-1 NA 16 NA TRBV12-5 CASGSGKTTLNTEAFF TGTGCTAGTGGTTCAGGGAAGACAACCTTGAACACTGAAGCTTTCTTT
TRBJ1-2 NA 13 NA TRBV7-2 CASSPEVHYGYTF TGTGCCAGCAGCCCAGAGGTCCACTATGGCTACACCTTC
TRBJ1-2 NA 12 NA TRBV7-8 CASSPRGFGYTF TGTGCCAGCAGCCCTAGGGGTTTCGGCTACACCTTC
TRBJ1-3 NA 13 NA TRBV5-4 CASSQVPGNTIYF TGTGCCAGCAGCCAGGTCCCTGGAAACACCATATATTTT
TRBJ1-2 NA 15 TRBD1 TRBV6-1 CASTPDRGKGYGYTF TGTGCCAGCACCCCGGACAGGGGGAAAGGCTATGGCTACACCTTC
TRBJ2-7 NA 14 NA TRBV18 CASSSDLSSYEQYF TGTGCCAGCTCTTCGGACCTATCCTCCTACGAGCAGTACTTC
TRBJ1-2 NA 14 NA TRBV10-3 CAISEDGVGYGYTF TGTGCCATCAGTGAGGACGGTGTTGGCTATGGCTACACCTTC
TRBJ1-6 NA 15 NA TRBV6-1 CASSPPGNYNSPLHF TGTGCCAGCAGTCCCCCCGGGAATTATAATTCACCCCTCCACTTT
TRBJ1-3 NA 14 NA TRBV2 CASGSEVSGNTIYF TGTGCCAGCGGGTCGGAGGTCTCTGGAAACACCATATATTTT
TRBJ2-7 NA 16 NA TRBV11-2 CASSLARHSTVYEQYF TGTGCCAGCAGCTTAGCCCGACACTCTACGGTATACGAGCAGTACTTC
TRBJ2-7 NA 13 NA TRBV7-2 CASSYGAPREQYF TGTGCCAGCAGTTACGGGGCCCCCCGGGAGCAGTACTTC
TRBJ1-2 NA 11 NA TRBV19 CASLGNYGYTF TGTGCCAGTTTGGGGAACTATGGCTACACCTTC
TRBJ2-7 NA 14 TRBD2 TRBV7-2 CASSFGRASYEQYF TGTGCCAGCAGCTTCGGGAGGGCTTCCTACGAGCAGTACTTC
TRBJ2-3 NA 14 TRBD2 TRBV2 CASSTTSGTDTQYF TGTGCCAGCAGTACGACTAGCGGGACAGATACGCAGTATTTT
TRBJ1-2 NA 14 NA TRBV28 CASTLWGQGRGYTF TGTGCCAGCACCCTATGGGGCCAGGGTCGTGGCTACACCTTC
TRBJ2-7 NA 15 TRBD1 TRBV9 CASSAGTGGTYEQYF TGTGCCAGCAGCGCCGGGACAGGGGGCACCTACGAGCAGTACTTC
TRBJ1-1 NA 15 NA TRBV18 CASSPVDIPNTEAFF TGTGCCAGCTCACCAGTAGACATTCCGAACACTGAAGCTTTCTTT
TRBJ2-2 NA 12 NA TRBV11-2 CASSPGGGELFF TGTGCCAGCAGCCCCGGGGGTGGGGAGCTGTTTTTT
TRBJ2-2 NA 12 NA TRBV5-1 CASSPDAGELFF TGCGCCAGCAGCCCGGACGCCGGGGAGCTGTTTTTT
TRBJ1-2 NA 12 TRBD1 TRBV30 CAWSGDSTRYTF TGTGCCTGGAGTGGGGACAGTACTCGCTACACCTTC
TRBJ2-2 NA 14 NA TRBV27 CASRPTPNTGELFF TGTGCCAGCAGGCCGACACCGAACACCGGGGAGCTGTTTTTT
TRBJ2-1 NA 13 NA TRBV29-1 CSVAGILVNEQFF TGCAGCGTCGCCGGGATACTAGTAAATGAGCAGTTCTTC
TRBJ1-6 NA 14 NA TRBV6-1 CASIFSSYNSPLHF TGTGCCAGCATTTTTAGCTCCTATAATTCACCCCTCCACTTT
TRBJ1-5 NA 15 TRBD1 TRBV5-1 CASSSGQSSNQPQHF TGCGCCAGCAGCTCGGGACAGTCTAGCAATCAGCCCCAGCATTTT
TRBJ1-1 NA 15 TRBD1 TRBV5-1 CASSRGQTMNTEAFF TGCGCCAGCAGCCGGGGACAGACCATGAACACTGAAGCTTTCTTT
TRBJ2-3 NA 14 NA TRBV7-6 CASSLNPAQDTQYF TGTGCCAGCAGCTTAAATCCAGCGCAAGATACGCAGTATTTT
TRBJ1-1 NA 13 NA TRBV18 CASSPPSSPEAFF TGTGCCAGCTCACCACCAAGTTCTCCTGAAGCTTTCTTT
TRBJ1-6 few 11 NA TRBV28 CASSLIAPLHF TGTGCCAGCAGTTTGATCGCACCCCTCCACTTT
TRBJ2-1 once 16 TRBD2 TRBV7-3 CASSLAGTSGTNEQFF TGTGCCAGCAGCTTAGCCGGGACTAGCGGTACTAATGAGCAGTTCTTC
TRBJ1-4 NA 14 TRBD1 TRBV30 CAWGRDRSNEKLFF TGTGCCTGGGGGAGGGACAGAAGTAATGAAAAACTGTTTTTT
TRBJ1-1 NA 13 NA TRBV11-3 CASSLGTFGAAFF TGTGCCAGCAGCTTAGGGACATTCGGAGCAGCTTTCTTT
TRBJ1-1 NA 15 NA TRBV7-9 CASSLAGIMNTEAFF TGTGCCAGCAGCTTAGCCGGGATTATGAACACTGAAGCTTTCTTT
TRBJ2-7 NA 14 NA TRBV6-5 CASSRADPPTEQYF TGTGCCAGCAGTCGAGCGGACCCGCCTACGGAGCAGTACTTC
TRBJ2-5 NA 13 NA TRBV9 CASSPGGPETQYF TGTGCCAGCAGCCCCGGGGGCCCAGAGACCCAGTACTTC
TRBJ1-6 few 13 NA TRBV6-5 CASSTGGNSPLHF TGTGCCAGCAGTACCGGGGGGAATTCACCCCTCCACTTT
TRBJ1-1 NA 17 NA TRBV30 CACPTKQGVGMWTEAFF TGTGCCTGCCCTACTAAACAGGGTGTGGGTATGTGGACTGAAGCTTTCTTT
TRBJ2-5 NA 13 TRBD1 TRBV7-2 CASRNQGAETQYF TGTGCCAGCAGGAACCAGGGGGCGGAGACCCAGTACTTC
TRBJ2-1 NA 16 NA TRBV11-3 CASSLAGSHSYNEQFF TGTGCCAGCAGCTTAGCAGGGTCCCACTCCTACAATGAGCAGTTCTTC
TRBJ2-1 NA 14 TRBD1 TRBV7-2 CASSFLQGINEQFF TGTGCCAGCAGCTTCTTACAGGGGATAAATGAGCAGTTCTTC
TRBJ2-5 NA 13 NA TRBV9 CASSVSGRETQYF TGTGCCAGCAGCGTTTCCGGCCGAGAGACCCAGTACTTC